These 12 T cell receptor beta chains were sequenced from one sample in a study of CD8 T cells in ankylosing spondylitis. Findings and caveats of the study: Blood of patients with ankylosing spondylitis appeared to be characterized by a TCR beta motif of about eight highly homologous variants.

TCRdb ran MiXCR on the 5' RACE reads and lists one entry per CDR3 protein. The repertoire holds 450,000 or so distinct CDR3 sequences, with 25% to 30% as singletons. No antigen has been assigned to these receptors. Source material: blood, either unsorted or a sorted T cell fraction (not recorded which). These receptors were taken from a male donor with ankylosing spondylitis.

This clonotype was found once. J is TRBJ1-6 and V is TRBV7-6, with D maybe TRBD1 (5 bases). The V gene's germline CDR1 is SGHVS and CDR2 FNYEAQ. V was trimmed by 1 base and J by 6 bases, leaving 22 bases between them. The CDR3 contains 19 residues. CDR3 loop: CASSLGSPAGHLSNSPLHF. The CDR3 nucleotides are TGTGCCAGCAGCTTAGGATCGCCGGCAGGACACCTTTCTAATTCACCCCTCCACTTT.

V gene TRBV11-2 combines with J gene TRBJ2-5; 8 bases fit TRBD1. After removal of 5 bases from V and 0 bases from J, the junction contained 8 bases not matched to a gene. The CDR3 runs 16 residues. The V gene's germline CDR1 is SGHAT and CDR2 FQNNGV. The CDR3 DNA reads TGTGCCAGCAGCGCCTCAGGGGGCGCGTACCAAGAGACCCAGTACTTC. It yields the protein CASSASGGAYQETQYF. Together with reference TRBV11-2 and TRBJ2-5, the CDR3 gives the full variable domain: EAGVAQSPRYKIIEKRQSVAFWCNPISGHATLYWYQQILGQGPKLLIQFQNNGVVDDSQLPKDRFSAERLKGVDSTLKIQPAKLEDSAVYLCASSASGGAYQETQYFGPGTRLLVL.

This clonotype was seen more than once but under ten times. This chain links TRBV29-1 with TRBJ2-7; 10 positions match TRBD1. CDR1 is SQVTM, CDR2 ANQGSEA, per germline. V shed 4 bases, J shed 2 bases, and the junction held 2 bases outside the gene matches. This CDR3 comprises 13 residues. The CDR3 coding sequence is TGCAGCGTTGGGGACAGGGGAGCCTACGAGCAGTACTTC. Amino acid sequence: CSVGDRGAYEQYF.

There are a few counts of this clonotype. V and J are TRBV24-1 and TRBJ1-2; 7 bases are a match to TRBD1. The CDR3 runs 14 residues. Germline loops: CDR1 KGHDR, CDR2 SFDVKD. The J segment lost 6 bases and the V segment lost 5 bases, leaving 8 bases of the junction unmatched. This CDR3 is CATSVRDSKHGYTF. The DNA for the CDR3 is TGTGCCACCAGTGTCCGGGACAGCAAACATGGCTACACCTTC.

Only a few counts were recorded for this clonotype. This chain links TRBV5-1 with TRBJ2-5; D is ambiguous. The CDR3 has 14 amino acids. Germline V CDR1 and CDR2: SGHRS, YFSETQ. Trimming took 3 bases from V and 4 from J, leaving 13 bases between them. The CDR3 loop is CASSSLQNVETQYF. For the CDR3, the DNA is TGCGCCAGCAGCTCGCTACAAAACGTAGAGACCCAGTACTTC.

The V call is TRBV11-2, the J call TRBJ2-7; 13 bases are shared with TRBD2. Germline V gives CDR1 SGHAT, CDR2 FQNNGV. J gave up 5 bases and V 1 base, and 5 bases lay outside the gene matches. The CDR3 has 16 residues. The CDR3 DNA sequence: TGTGCCAGCAGCTTAGGGACTAGCGGGAGCGCTCACGAGCAGTACGTC. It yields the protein CASSLGTSGSAHEQYV.

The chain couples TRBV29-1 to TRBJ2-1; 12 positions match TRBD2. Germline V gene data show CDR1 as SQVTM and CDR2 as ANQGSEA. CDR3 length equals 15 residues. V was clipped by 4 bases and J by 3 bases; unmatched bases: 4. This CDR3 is CSVVATSGSYNEQFF. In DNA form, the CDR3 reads TGCAGCGTTGTCGCGACTAGCGGGAGCTACAATGAGCAGTTCTTC.

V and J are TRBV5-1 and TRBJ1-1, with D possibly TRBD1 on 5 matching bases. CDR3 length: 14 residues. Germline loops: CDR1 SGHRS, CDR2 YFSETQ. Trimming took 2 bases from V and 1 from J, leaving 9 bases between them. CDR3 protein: CASSFGHENTEAFF. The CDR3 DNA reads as TGCGCCAGCAGCTTCGGACACGAGAACACTGAAGCTTTCTTT.

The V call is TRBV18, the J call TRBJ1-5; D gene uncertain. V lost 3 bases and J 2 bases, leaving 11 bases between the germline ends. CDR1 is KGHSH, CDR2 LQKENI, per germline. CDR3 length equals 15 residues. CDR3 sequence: CASSPNSGGNQPQHF. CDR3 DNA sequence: TGTGCCAGCTCACCGAACTCTGGAGGCAATCAGCCCCAGCATTTT.

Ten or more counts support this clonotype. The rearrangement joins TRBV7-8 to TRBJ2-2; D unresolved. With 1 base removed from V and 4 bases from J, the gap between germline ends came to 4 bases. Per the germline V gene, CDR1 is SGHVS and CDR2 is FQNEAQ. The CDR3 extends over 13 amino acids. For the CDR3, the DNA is TGTGCCAGCAGCTTAGACATCACCGGGGAGCTGTTTTTT. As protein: CASSLDITGELFF.

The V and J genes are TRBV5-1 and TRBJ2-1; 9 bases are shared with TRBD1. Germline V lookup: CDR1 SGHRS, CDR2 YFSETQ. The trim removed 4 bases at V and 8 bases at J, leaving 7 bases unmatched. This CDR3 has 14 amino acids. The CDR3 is CASSRDRASDEQFF. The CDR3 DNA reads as TGCGCCAGCAGCCGGGACAGGGCGTCGGATGAGCAGTTCTTC. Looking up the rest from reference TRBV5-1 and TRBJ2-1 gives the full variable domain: KAGVTQTPRYLIKTRGQQVTLSCSPISGHRSVSWYQQTPGQGLQFLFEYFSETQRNKGNFPGRFSGRQFSNSRSEMNVSTLELGDSALYLCASSRDRASDEQFFGPGTRLTVL.

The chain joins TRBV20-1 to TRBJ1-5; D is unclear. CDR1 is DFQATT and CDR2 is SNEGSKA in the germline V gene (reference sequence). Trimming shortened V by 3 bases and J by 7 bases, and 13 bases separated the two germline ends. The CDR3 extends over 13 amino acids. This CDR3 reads CSASSHPRQPQHF. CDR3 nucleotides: TGCAGTGCTAGTAGCCATCCACGACAGCCCCAGCATTTT.